This T cell receptor beta chain was identified during a study of blood T cell repertoires in COVID-19 (dated by TCRdb to about 2020). About the investigation overall: Samples from collaborators originated in the United States, Italy and Spain and spanned both the acute and convalescent phases of COVID-19. The material from the prospective study consisted of cDNA or gDNA derived from T cells, B-cell-depleted T cells, or PBMCs. Subjects who had been exposed to COVID-19, were actively infected with it, or had recovered from it provided the deeply sampled blood TCRbeta repertoires that made up the dataset. Where HLA class I and class II types were available, the types were taken from metadata supplied by the sample provider, not from assay-based typing. The samples were drawn from two sources: the first 160 participants of the ongoing ImmuneRACE study, and 950 to 1,500 subjects contributed by 6 global collaborators. Nearly every sample came with metadata listing a de-identified subject ID, COVID-19 status, age in years and sex. The repertoires were released in a freely available public database meant as a resource for research on the immune response to SARS-CoV-2. On the study overall, not on this receptor specifically: Clinical and demographic metadata were provided uncurated, with the amount varying by source and participant.

TCRbeta CDR3 regions were amplified from genomic DNA by means of the immunoSEQ Assay, a bias-controlled multiplex PCR. The paper's data handling went like this. Nucleated cell counts per sample were estimated from amplification of reference gene primers within the assay. To quantify the absolute abundance of each unique TCRbeta CDR3 rearrangement, sequence reads were collapsed and filtered. For each sample, productive Simpson clonality was calculated by taking the square root of Simpson's diversity index across productive rearrangements. As stored in TCRdb, this immuneACCESS dataset retains in-frame rearrangements with V and J assigned. A fraction of the clones does not appear; measured against another copy, unresolved V genes explain less than half of the discrepancy, and the remainder lacks a known reason. V, J and clone size were drawn from that table, and D and trimming were deduced from the DNA. For this sample the table gives some 50,000 clones, of which just over 85% were detected only once. Of the sample, around 27% is held by the ten largest clones.

Turning to this clone: Its antigen specificity is not known. No per-base quality is available; no much larger clone lies one base away.

Collaborating institutions collected whole blood in K2EDTA tubes following their own protocols. Collaborator samples were shipped for TCRbeta analysis as frozen whole blood, isolated PBMCs, or DNA extracted from either sample type. The sequence was collected from a human donor in a cohort sampled during active COVID-19. The material sequenced was peripheral blood.

This receptor has the CDR3 CASSSNNEQFF. The DNA reads TGTGCCAGCAGTTCTAACAATGAGCAGTTCTTC. The V and J segments used are TRBV6-5 and TRBJ2-1; no D gene call is confident. CDR1 and CDR2 (MNHEY, SVGAGI) derive from the germline V gene. The CDR3 sequence holds 11 residues, the cysteine and phenylalanine included. Kept here is only the CDR3 DNA, which spans 33 bases and is read in frame from base 1. At the junction V is shortened by 4 bases and J by 5 bases, with 3 bases in between.